This T cell receptor (beta chain) originates from a study of blood T cell repertoires in COVID-19. V gave up 2 bases and J gave up 2 bases; unmatched junction bases: 3. CDR1 is SQVTM, CDR2 ANQGSEA, per germline. The CDR3 is made up of 13 amino acids. Authors' data handling: How many nucleated cells were present was estimated from reference gene primer amplification. Sequenced by immunoSEQ multiplex PCR; TCRdb stores in-frame clones only, minus some. The V and J calls and clone size are taken from that table; D and trimming were inferred from the DNA. The sample has about 440,000 clones; roughly 90% are singletons.

J is TRBJ2-7 and V is TRBV29-1; 7 bases match TRBD1. Material for sequencing was peripheral blood. The origin of this receptor is a young woman with acute or convalescent COVID-19. This chain's CDR3 is CSVESGQPYEQYF. The CDR3 region has the DNA TGCAGCGTTGAATCGGGACAGCCCTACGAGCAGTACTTC.